What follows describes a single T cell receptor beta chain. What it binds is not known. Methods described previously, with TCR primers listed, were used for bulk TCR libraries. In TCRdb, the PCR reads were re-called with MiXCR into one record per CDR3 protein. The sample lists roughly 55,000 distinct CDR3 sequences; just over 35% were seen once. The data derive from a study of molecular identifiers for immune sequencing clone quantification. With 10%, 30% or 50% of RNA, about 17,000 to 1,000,000 naive CD8 T cells were sequenced. The CDR3 consists of 18 residues. Germline V CDR1 and CDR2: MNHEY, SVGAGI. Trimming shortened V by 2 bases and J by 1 base, and 17 bases separated the two germline ends. Regarding the study as a whole: Over 98% of effector molecules, yet under 1% of naive-cell molecules, were held by clones above 20 RNA copies. Sizes of clones that are highly expanded could be underestimated (if identical TCR molecules share a barcode).

Input material: naive CD8+ T cells from blood, with Jurkat cell RNA spiked in. The subset: FACS-sorted CD8+CD4-CCR7+CD45RA+ naive T cells. V usage is TRBV6-5 and J usage is TRBJ2-2; a possible D gene is TRBD1 (6 bases). This receptor was obtained from a human donor in good health. Some libraries in this study had Jurkat cell RNA spiked in. This chain's CDR3 is CASSYGPRGRVNTGELFF. DNA for the CDR3: TGTGCCAGCAGTTACGGACCCAGGGGACGCGTGAACACCGGGGAGCTGTTTTTT.